The next 18 T cell receptor beta chains were all read from a single sample in a study of T cell clonality in common variable immunodeficiency. Method: immunoSEQ multiplex PCR; TCRdb's copy keeps in-frame clones and lacks some. There are roughly 60,000 clones in the sample, none observed a single time. The sample comprised peripheral blood mononuclear cells. The receptors were gathered from a person between 18 and 69 years old in good health.

This clone was observed many times. The DNA ends 3 residues before the CDR3 does, and the rest of the CDR3 is filled in from the germline J gene. The chain carries TRBV28 and TRBJ2-7, with TRBD2 identical over 11 bases. The CDR3 has 14 residues. Germline V lookup: CDR1 MDHEN, CDR2 SYDVKM. Trimming at V came to 7 bases and at J to 4 bases, leaving 6 bases not matched to a gene. This chain's CDR3 is CASTQGTSGYEQYF. CDR3 DNA, as far as it was read: TGTGCCAGCACCCAAGGGACTAGCGGTTACGAG. The complete variable domain, with remaining parts taken from reference TRBV28 and TRBJ2-7, reads DVKVTQSSRYLVKRTGEKVFLECVQDMDHENMFWYRQDPGLGLRLIYFSYDVKMKEKGDIPEGYSVSREKKERFSLILESASTNQTSMYLCASTQGTSGYEQYFGPGTRLTVT.

At least ten counts were recorded for this clone. With the read ending 3 residues before the CDR3 end, the germline J gene is used to fill in that end. The V call is TRBV20-1, the J call TRBJ1-6; 9 bases map to TRBD1. Germline CDR1 is DFQATT and CDR2 is SNEGSKA (reference sequence). Trimming at V came to 1 base and at J to 12 bases, leaving 7 bases not matched to a gene. The CDR3 consists of 14 residues. The CDR3 here is CSARVGTGILPLHF. The sequenced CDR3 bases are TGCAGTGCTAGAGTAGGGACAGGGATTTTACCC.

This clone was observed many times. Read coverage stops 3 residues before the CDR3 terminus; the germline J gene supplies the remainder. This chain joins TRBV20-1 and TRBJ2-2; 12 bases are a match to TRBD2. The CDR3 has 16 amino acids. V lost 3 bases and J lost 5; bases outside the gene matches: 7. CDR1 is DFQATT, CDR2 SNEGSKA, per germline (reference sequence). This chain's CDR3 is CSARLAGGPGTGELFF. CDR3 DNA, as far as it was read: TGCAGTGCTAGGCTAGCGGGAGGGCCGGGAACCGGGGAG.

This clone occurred many times. The read gets to within 3 residues of the CDR3 end, and the germline J gene fills in the rest. The chain recombines TRBV7-6 with TRBJ2-7; 8 bases are a match to TRBD1. The CDR3 covers 15 residues. The V gene's germline CDR1 is SGHVS and CDR2 FNYEAQ. V shed 5 bases and J 1 base; nucleotides not matched to a gene: 7. The CDR3 sequence is CASSLGQGQSYEQYF. The CDR3 bases that were read are TGTGCCAGCAGCCTCGGACAGGGACAATCCTACGAG.

Regarding this clone: The read terminates 3 residues ahead of where the CDR3 ends, so the germline J gene completes it. J is TRBJ2-5 and V is TRBV23-1, with 12 positions matching TRBD2. TRBV23-1 is annotated as an ORF whose role is uncertain. The ends lost 4 bases at V and 2 bases at J; junction bases unmatched: 11. This CDR3 has 18 amino acids. Incomplete CDR3 DNA: TGCGCCAGCAGTCTCGCGCTAGCGGGAGGGCCGTCACAAGAGACC. This translates into CASSLALAGGPSQET. The complete CDR3 sequence is CASSLALAGGPSQETQYF.

This clone was observed at least ten times. The CDR3 end is not reached by the read, which stops 3 residues before it; the germline J gene fills it in. The rearrangement joins TRBV6-1 to TRBJ2-5; TRBD1 matches 7 bases. The CDR3 covers 16 residues. V gave up 2 bases and J gave up 5 bases; unmatched junction bases: 11. CDR1 is MNHNS and CDR2 is SASEGT in the germline V gene. Incomplete CDR3 DNA: TGTGCCAGCAGTGAACAAAGGGGGCTAGTTGTGGAGACC. Protein product: CASSEQRGLVVET. The full-length CDR3 reads as CASSEQRGLVVETQYF.

This clone was seen ten or more times. The read is 3 residues too short to cover the CDR3 end, so that end is filled in from the germline J gene. The chain combines TRBV20-1 with TRBJ2-7, with 10 bases identical to TRBD2. The CDR3 extends over 14 amino acids. The junction had 3 bases not matched to a gene; V was cut back by 0 bases and J by 4 bases. Germline V lookup: CDR1 DFQATT, CDR2 SNEGSKA (reference sequence). CDR3 protein: CSARDPSGSYEQYF. Partial CDR3 DNA: TGCAGTGCTAGAGATCCTAGCGGGAGTTACGAG.

This clone was observed at least ten times. The sequenced fragment ends 3 residues before the CDR3 boundary, so the rest is inferred from the germline J gene. V usage is TRBV7-2 and J usage is TRBJ2-5, with D maybe TRBD2 (5 bases). This CDR3 is 15 amino acids long. Trimming took 4 bases from V and 2 from J, leaving 14 bases between them. Germline CDR1 reads SGHTA; CDR2 reads FQGNSA. The CDR3 sequence: CASSSYTLGQETQYF. Incomplete CDR3 DNA: TGTGCCAGCAGCTCCTACACACTAGGACAAGAGACC.

This clone was seen many times. The observed sequence ends 3 residues before the CDR3 terminus, with the missing tail filled in from the germline J gene. The chain recombines TRBV20-1 with TRBJ1-2, with D possibly being TRBD1 (5 bases). The CDR3 loop spans 13 amino acids. Germline CDR1 is DFQATT and CDR2 is SNEGSKA (reference sequence). V was trimmed by 3 bases and J by 4 bases, leaving 12 bases between them. The CDR3: CSASKGDGYGYTF. The part of the CDR3 DNA that was read is TGCAGTGCTAGTAAAGGGGATGGCTATGGC.

There are many counts of this clone. The CDR3 end is not reached by the read, which stops 3 residues before it; the germline J gene fills it in. The gene calls are TRBV28 and TRBJ1-1, with a weak D call TRBD1 (6 bases). The CDR3 covers 15 residues. Germline V lookup: CDR1 MDHEN, CDR2 SYDVKM. V lost 4 bases and J 5 bases, leaving 17 bases between the germline ends. The covered CDR3 bases are TGTGCCAGCAGTTCCCTTAAGGAGGGGGGGACTGAA. Its translation is CASSSLKEGGTE. The complete CDR3 protein is CASSSLKEGGTEAFF.

Many counts were recorded for this clone. The CDR3 is cut off 3 residues early in the read; its end comes from the germline J gene. The chain recombines TRBV5-1 with TRBJ1-5, with TRBD1 as a possible D gene (5 bases). Per the germline V gene, CDR1 is SGHRS and CDR2 is YFSETQ. Trimming pared 0 bases from V and 4 bases from J, leaving 11 bases between. CDR3 length: 15 residues. The sequenced part of the CDR3 DNA is TGCGCCAGCAGCTTGGAGCCAGGGCCTAATCAGCCC. As protein: CASSLEPGPNQP. The complete CDR3 reads CASSLEPGPNQPQHF.

This clone was counted ten times or more. Read coverage stops 3 residues before the CDR3 terminus; the germline J gene supplies the remainder. The V call is TRBV9, the J call TRBJ1-4; maybe TRBD1 (5 bases). Trimming took 4 bases from V and 0 from J, leaving 19 bases between them. The CDR3 is 18 amino acids. Germline loops: CDR1 SGDLS, CDR2 YYNGEE. The covered CDR3 bases are TGTGCCAGCAGCCCCTTGGGGGGGTCGGAGGCAACTAATGAAAAA. Its protein product is CASSPLGGSEATNEK. The whole CDR3 protein reads CASSPLGGSEATNEKLFF.

This clone was observed at least ten times. Partial CDR3 DNA: TGTGCCAGCTCACCCCAAAATGGACTAGCGGGCCACTCCTACGAG. Its translation: CASSPQNGLAGHSYE. The CDR3 as a whole reads CASSPQNGLAGHSYEQYF. The V and J genes are TRBV18 and TRBJ2-7; TRBD2 aligns across 11 bases. The read terminates 3 residues ahead of where the CDR3 ends, so the germline J gene completes it. Looked up from germline, CDR1 is KGHSH and CDR2 is LQKENI. The junction had 10 bases not matched to a gene; V was cut back by 3 bases and J by 0 bases. This CDR3 comprises 18 residues.

This clone was seen more than once but under ten times. The CDR3 end lies 3 residues beyond the end of the read and is filled in from the germline J gene. This chain joins TRBV5-6 and TRBJ2-1; 8 bases are a match to TRBD2. V was pared by 3 bases and J by 2 bases, with 4 bases of the junction left unmatched. The CDR3 runs to 15 residues. The germline V gene has CDR1 SGHDT and CDR2 YYEEEE. The covered CDR3 bases are TGTGCCAGCAGCTCGACTAGCGTCACCTACAATGAG. It codes for CASSSTSVTYNE. Given in full, the CDR3 is CASSSTSVTYNEQFF.

This clone was counted at least ten times. Sequencing ends 3 residues short of the CDR3 end; the germline J gene provides the rest. This sequence joins TRBV20-1 and TRBJ2-1; 10 nucleotides line up with TRBD2. This CDR3 region has 15 residues. Germline V lookup: CDR1 DFQATT, CDR2 SNEGSKA (reference sequence). The V gene end was trimmed by 2 bases and the J gene end by 8 bases; junction bases not matched to a gene: 9. CDR3 protein: CSARQPTSGIDEQFF. CDR3 bases read: TGCAGTGCTAGACAGCCAACTAGCGGGATTGATGAG.

This clone has ten or more counts. The missing CDR3 end, 3 residues past where the read stops, is filled in from the germline J gene. This chain links TRBV6-4 with TRBJ2-1, with 11 nucleotides matching TRBD1. J was trimmed by 8 bases and V by 5 bases; bases with no gene match: 5. Looked up from germline, CDR1 is MRHNA and CDR2 is SNTAGT. The CDR3 totals 14 residues. CDR3 region: CASSTGQGADEQFF. The CDR3 DNA, read in part, is TGTGCCAGCAGTACCGGACAGGGGGCGGATGAG.

This clone has ten or more counts. The DNA ends 3 residues before the CDR3 does, and the rest of the CDR3 is filled in from the germline J gene. The gene calls are TRBV2 and TRBJ2-1; D gene ambiguous. V was clipped by 5 bases and J by 4 bases, with 6 bases between them. From germline, CDR1 is SNHLY and CDR2 FYNNEI. This CDR3 has 12 residues. The CDR3 bases that were read are TGTGCCAGCAGTACAGAGTACAATGAG. It is translated as CASSTEYNE. The entire CDR3 sequence reads CASSTEYNEQFF.

This clone was counted ten times or more. The CDR3 end lies 3 residues beyond the end of the read and is filled in from the germline J gene. The chain joins TRBV7-3 to TRBJ2-3; D gene unclear. CDR3 length equals 13 residues. Trimming shortened V by 2 bases and J by 1 base, and 4 bases separated the two germline ends. CDR1 and CDR2 (germline): SGHTA, FQGTGA. Partial CDR3 DNA: TGTGCCAGCAGCTTAGAGGGCACAGATACG. As protein: CASSLEGTDT. The entire CDR3 protein is CASSLEGTDTQYF.